The 15 T cell receptor beta chains listed next were all sequenced from one sample in a study of PD-1 blockade in classical Hodgkin lymphoma (dated by TCRdb to the early 2020s). The library was generated by the immunoSEQ multiplex PCR assay. What TCRdb holds here is the immuneACCESS table cut down to in-frame rearrangements. Part of the clones is not present; checked against another copy, under half of the missing clones reflect an unresolved V gene, and the others are unexplained. Counted in this sample were tens of thousands of clones; around 70% of them appeared once. The biggest ten clones account for 20% to 25% of the sample. Per the publication, the time point label means: cycle 1 day 1 (C1D1), immediately before nivolumab initiation. Every trial patient had relapsed after autologous stem cell transplantation, and cohorts A, B and C differed in prior brentuximab vedotin exposure. The sequences come from peripheral blood mononuclear cells (PBMCs), collected at baseline. All receptors derive from a human donor with classical Hodgkin lymphoma.

The chain recombines TRBV5-1 with TRBJ2-5; D gene unclear. Near its end, the DNA agrees better with TRBJ2-7, so the J call may be wrong. Per germline, CDR1 SGHRS and CDR2 YFSETQ. This CDR3 comprises 15 residues. In DNA form, the CDR3 reads TGCGCCAGCAGCTTGGAACCAGGATTCTCCTACGAGCAGTACTTC. Translated: CASSLEPGFSYEQYF.

The chain has TRBV5-6 and TRBJ1-3; 9 bases match TRBD1. Germline loops: CDR1 SGHDT, CDR2 YYEEEE. V shed 4 bases, J shed 1 base, and the junction held 3 bases outside the gene matches. This CDR3 comprises 15 residues. CDR3 DNA sequence: TGTGCCAGCAGCCAACAGGGGGCGTCTGGAAACACCATATATTTT. Its protein product is CASSQQGASGNTIYF.

The J gene is TRBJ1-2, the V gene TRBV28; possible D gene TRBD1, 6 bases. Germline V gives CDR1 MDHEN, CDR2 SYDVKM. Trimming took 3 bases from V and 3 from J, leaving 11 bases between them. The length of the CDR3 is 14 residues. The CDR3 DNA follows: TGTGCCAGCAGTTTTCCGGGACAAGACTATGGCTACACCTTC. Encoded protein: CASSFPGQDYGYTF.

The rearrangement links TRBV29-1 to TRBJ1-1; 7 positions match TRBD1. The CDR3 contains 13 residues. Trimming took 7 bases from V and 1 from J; bases not matched to a gene: 6. Germline CDR1 is SQVTM and CDR2 is ANQGSEA. This chain's CDR3 is CSDSGTANTEAFF. CDR3 nucleotide sequence: TGCAGCGACTCCGGGACAGCGAACACTGAAGCTTTCTTT.

The chain carries TRBV12-5 and TRBJ2-1, with 10 positions matching TRBD2. Trimming removed 5 bases from V and 9 bases from J; junction bases left unmatched: 4. The CDR3 consists of 13 residues. Germline V CDR1 and CDR2: LGHNT, FRNRAP. The CDR3 protein is CASGLAGEIEQFF. The CDR3 DNA sequence: TGTGCTAGTGGTCTAGCGGGAGAGATTGAGCAGTTCTTC.

DNA for the CDR3: TGCGCCAGCAGTCACGCGGGGAGGACTGGGGCCAACGTCCTGACTTTC. Translated: CASSHAGRTGANVLTF. The rearrangement uses TRBV10-2 and TRBJ2-6; TRBD2 is a possible D gene (6 bases). The CDR3 spans 16 residues. Germline V gives CDR1 WSHSY, CDR2 SAAADI. V lost 5 bases, J lost 2 bases, and 13 bases lay in between.

Regarding this clone: The same CDR3 also results from other DNA sequences found in this sample. The chain couples TRBV7-2 to TRBJ1-1; D ambiguous. The V gene lost 3 bases and the J gene lost 1 base, with 3 bases spanning the gap. This CDR3 has 12 residues. The germline V gene has CDR1 SGHTA and CDR2 FQGNSA. CDR3: CASSFKNTEAFF. CDR3 bases: TGTGCCAGCAGCTTCAAGAACACTGAAGCTTTCTTT.

The chain is built from TRBV2 and TRBJ2-5; a weak D match, TRBD2 (5 bases). The J call may be faulty, since TRBJ2-7 better matches the DNA end. Germline CDR1 is SNHLY and CDR2 is FYNNEI. The CDR3 covers 13 residues. The CDR3 coding sequence is TGTGCCAGCGGACTGCTGTTTTCCTACGAGCAGTACTTC. Amino acid sequence: CASGLLFSYEQYF.

The chain joins TRBV5-5 to TRBJ2-2; tentative D call: TRBD2 (5 bases). The CDR3 covers 13 residues. The V gene lost 3 bases and the J gene lost 7 bases, with 10 bases spanning the gap. Germline CDR1 SGHKS, CDR2 YYEKEE (reference sequence). The CDR3 bases are TGTGCCAGCAGCTCAGGAGGTTTCGGGGAGCTGTTTTTT. This translates into CASSSGGFGELFF.

The V gene is TRBV6-6, the J gene TRBJ1-5; D might be TRBD1 (5 bases). CDR3 length: 16 amino acids. Trimming pared 5 bases from V and 0 bases from J, leaving 14 bases between. Germline CDR1 is MNHNY and CDR2 is SVGAGI (reference sequence). CDR3 nucleotide sequence: TGTGCCAGCAGTATCTCTAGGGGTCATAGCAATCAGCCCCAGCATTTT. The encoded protein is CASSISRGHSNQPQHF.

The chain uses TRBV6-4 and TRBJ1-5; 7 bases are a match to TRBD1. Per germline, CDR1 MRHNA and CDR2 SNTAGT. The CDR3 runs 14 residues. Trimming took 7 bases from V and 9 from J; bases not matched to a gene: 12. As DNA, the CDR3 is TGTGCCAGCATCGGGACAGAAAAATCAGGGCCCCAGCATTTT. Translating gives CASIGTEKSGPQHF.

This rearrangement joins TRBV7-8 to TRBJ2-1; 10 nucleotides agree with TRBD1. Germline V gives CDR1 SGHVS, CDR2 FQNEAQ. This CDR3 region has 15 residues. The V gene end was trimmed by 5 bases and the J gene end by 2 bases; junction bases not matched to a gene: 3. This CDR3 reads CASSPGTGAYNEQFF. CDR3 in DNA: TGTGCCAGCAGCCCAGGGACAGGGGCCTACAATGAGCAGTTCTTC.

The chain joins TRBV6-6 to TRBJ2-4; perhaps TRBD2 as D (5 bases). Germline V gives CDR1 MNHNY, CDR2 SVGAGI (reference sequence). The CDR3 covers 13 residues. Trimming shortened V by 8 bases and J by 0 bases, and 8 bases separated the two germline ends. For the CDR3, the DNA is TGTGCCAGCGAGAGCGGAGCCAAAAACATTCAGTACTTC. This translates into CASESGAKNIQYF.

This clone was seen more than once but under ten times. The V call is TRBV6-1, the J call TRBJ2-7; perhaps TRBD1 as D (6 bases). Trimming left V 3 bases short and J 1 base short, with 10 bases between. The CDR3 sequence is 14 residues long. CDR1 MNHNS and CDR2 SASEGT come from the germline V gene. Written as DNA, the CDR3 is TGTGCCAGCAGTGAGGAGACAGGATCCTACGAGCAGTACTTC. Translated, it gives CASSEETGSYEQYF.

The V and J genes are TRBV11-3 and TRBJ2-7, with D tentatively TRBD1 (5 bases). CDR3 length: 12 amino acids. The germline V gene encodes CDR1 SGHNT and CDR2 YENEEA. The V gene lost 3 bases and the J gene lost 4 bases, with 7 bases spanning the gap. CDR3: CASSLTAYEQYF. The CDR3 DNA follows: TGTGCCAGCAGCTTGACAGCGTACGAGCAGTACTTC.